These T cell receptor beta chains were read from a single sample in a study of shared clonotypes between healthy human individuals. The table came from immunoSEQ multiplex PCR; TCRdb's copy has only in-frame clones and leaves some out. The sample consists of about 490,000 clones, about three quarters of them appearing once. The material sequenced was PBMCs. These receptors were taken from a woman between 35 and 50 years old in good health. Some clones in this sample may be carry-over from other donors' samples. Each CDR3 is given with its conserved first and last residue. A D gene is named only where the DNA matches it firmly. The size entry is marked missing in some rows and otherwise reads once, few, many or a size class.

J gene | V gene | clone size | D gene | CDR3 protein | CDR3 DNA
TRBJ1-5 | TRBV2 | . | . | CASSGQVNQPQHF | TGTGCCAGCAGTGGACAGGTCAATCAGCCCCAGCATTTT
TRBJ1-5 | TRBV28 | . | . | CASSLGAVGGVKPQHF | TGTGCCAGCAGTTTGGGGGCCGTTGGAGGGGTCAAGCCCCAGCATTTT
TRBJ2-1 | TRBV10-3 | . | TRBD2 | CAISEMIAGGRLNEQFF | TGTGCCATCAGTGAGATGATAGCGGGAGGAAGGTTGAATGAGCAGTTCTTC
TRBJ2-1 | TRBV5-4 | once | . | CASTVGSSSYNEQFF | TGTGCCAGCACCGTGGGGTCGAGCTCCTACAATGAGCAGTTCTTC
TRBJ1-5 | TRBV2 | . | TRBD1 | CASSENRAGGGQPQHF | TGTGCCAGCAGTGAGAATCGGGCAGGGGGCGGGCAGCCCCAGCATTTT
TRBJ2-6 | TRBV2 | . | . | CASSEGAFSRANVLTF | TGTGCCAGCAGTGAAGGTGCTTTCTCTAGGGCCAACGTCCTGACTTTC
TRBJ2-1 | TRBV2 | . | . | CASSEENFQAAGLF | TGTGCCAGCAGTGAAGAGAACTTTCAGGCCGCGGGGCTCTTC
TRBJ2-7 | TRBV18 | . | . | CASSPWPQEEQYF | TGTGCCAGCTCACCTTGGCCCCAGGAGGAGCAGTACTTC
TRBJ2-6 | TRBV27 | . | . | CASSLWQGGAGANVLTF | TGTGCCAGCAGTTTGTGGCAGGGGGGAGCTGGGGCCAACGTCCTGACTTTC
TRBJ2-2 | TRBV30 | . | . | CAWSLGLPTGELFF | TGTGCCTGGAGTCTTGGACTTCCCACCGGGGAGCTGTTTTTT
TRBJ1-3 | TRBV10-3 | . | . | CAISELQGHTIYF | TGTGCCATCAGTGAGTTGCAGGGACACACCATATATTTT
TRBJ1-6 | TRBV2 | few | TRBD1 | CATSRDSQSPLHF | TGTGCCACAAGCCGGGACAGCCAGTCACCCCTCCACTTT
TRBJ1-1 | TRBV6-5 | few | . | CASSYSEGGGTPEAFF | TGTGCCAGCAGTTACTCCGAAGGGGGGGGAACCCCTGAAGCTTTCTTT
TRBJ2-7 | TRBV7-9 | . | TRBD1 | CASSLAGQSTGEQYF | TGTGCCAGCAGCTTAGCGGGACAGAGTACGGGGGAGCAGTACTTC
TRBJ1-2 | TRBV6-5 | . | TRBD1 | CASRIQGGQNYGYTF | TGTGCCAGCAGGATTCAAGGGGGACAGAACTATGGCTACACCTTC
TRBJ2-2 | TRBV2 | . | TRBD2 | CASSQLASAGELFF | TGTGCCAGCAGTCAACTAGCGTCGGCCGGGGAGCTGTTTTTT
TRBJ1-4 | TRBV27 | . | TRBD1 | CASSLRQGFGKLFF | TGTGCCAGCAGTCTGAGACAGGGGTTCGGGAAACTGTTTTTT
TRBJ1-1 | TRBV5-6 | . | . | CASSSGSEAYTEAFF | TGTGCCAGCAGCTCGGGCAGCGAGGCCTACACTGAAGCTTTCTTT
TRBJ1-4 | TRBV4-2 | . | TRBD1 | CASSQPPGQGLAKLFF | TGTGCCAGCAGCCAGCCCCCGGGACAGGGGTTAGCAAAACTGTTTTTT
TRBJ2-7 | TRBV5-1 | . | . | CASSLITGVTPYEQYF | TGCGCCAGCAGCTTGATTACTGGGGTCACTCCCTACGAGCAGTACTTC
TRBJ2-1 | TRBV30 | . | . | CAWRSSSYNEQFF | TGTGCCTGGAGGTCCTCCTCCTACAATGAGCAGTTCTTC
TRBJ1-1 | TRBV2 | . | TRBD1 | CASKPGGTEAFF | TGTGCCAGCAAACCAGGGGGCACTGAAGCTTTCTTT